What follows is one T cell receptor (beta chain) and its context. No antigen is known for it. Base qualities are missing; no much larger clone stands one base away. CD8 naive samples consisted of CD45RO-negative cells that were positively selected for CCR7, yielding a CD45RA+CCR7+ population without TemRA cells. Donors were healthy HIV-negative adults with no recently reported acute infections or vaccinations. Only Caucasian adults living in Nashville, Tennessee, USA were represented among the donors. Blood was obtained by leukapheresis, after which PBMCs were separated by Ficoll-Histopaque density gradient centrifugation and cryopreserved in liquid nitrogen vapor phase. Analytical flow cytometry was used to check the purity and quantity of every magnetically sorted T cell population. From each sorted fraction, genomic DNA was isolated and quantified by UV absorbance on a Nanodrop 2000c. TCR CDR3 regions were amplified from genomic DNA by multiplex PCR using the deep immunoSEQ assay. For each cell subset, the extracted genomic DNA was distributed evenly across all wells of several immunoSEQ 96-well plates, and each plate served as one replicate. For sorted subsets, each replicate PCR was loaded with 150 to 250 ng genomic DNA, equivalent to approximately 33,000 T cell genomes. Purified libraries were quantified with a Qubit 3.0 fluorometer, sized on a Bioanalyzer 2100, and re-quantified with the KAPA Library Quantification kit. Each immunoSEQ 96-well plate was sequenced on its own single-read 150-cycle Illumina NextSeq 550 flow cell. From the authors' description of their analysis: Because only junctional sequences without quality scores were contained in the immunoSEQ output, filtering matching that applied to full-length reads could not be performed. Sequences were annotated with PyIR, a Python wrapper for IgBLAST v1.9, and V/J genes and CDR3 were assigned using IMGT germline references. Reads were filtered out if the reads had weak V/J assignments (E-value above 1e-6), no CDR3, stop codons, out-of-frame junctions, or ambiguous translated residues. V3J clonotypes were defined as sequences sharing the same inferred V gene, J gene, and CDR3 amino acid sequence. Percentage overlap between repertoires was calculated by dividing the number of shared unique clonotypes by the size of the smaller repertoire. Three approaches were used to assess repertoire richness: RTK rarefaction, the Chao1 estimator, and Recon v2.1 estimates of unobserved clonotypes. For all TCRbeta clonotypes obtained by the gDNA method from a few donors, generation probabilities were computed with OLGA. TCRdb carries this immuneACCESS record with in-frame sequences only. Its versions omit some clonotypes, under half of them owing to an unresolved V gene in the studies checked, with the rest unexplained. Clonal size and the V and J genes are those of that table, whereas D and trimming came from the DNA. This sample comprises hundreds of thousands of clones, 92% of them detected only once. Less than 25% of the sample goes to the ten largest clones.

The sample comes from a study of shared clonotypes between healthy human individuals (dated by TCRdb to 2018 to 2020). As for the study more broadly: The cohort included a few men and two women between 18 and 49 years of age. Per donor, three plates each were used for CD4 naive and CD4 memory, two for CD8 naive, and one for CD8 memory. The study deeply sequenced blood TCR repertoires of five healthy adults to estimate repertoire size and the extent of clonotype sharing between individuals. Different laboratories and diverse techniques were used to prepare libraries and sequence TCR repertoires, to increase sequencing depth and limit assay-specific biases. Between about 0.85 and 10 billion PBMCs per donor were obtained by leukapheresis.

What the research found in general, with its limitations: Sampling was limited to blood, and TCR repertoires in tissue likely differ from TCR repertoires in blood. Compared with non-shared clonotypes, the clonotypes found in all four sorted-subset donors had higher generation probabilities. Naive subsets generally had larger estimated clonotype richness than memory subsets did. Because the study included only a small number of donors, the genetic and exposure-history diversity represented was limited. Pairwise subsampling indicated that sequencing depth was expected to affect the degree of clonotype sharing among donors. Around 5.4% of naive CD4, 3% to 3.5% of naive CD8, roughly 2.4% of memory CD4, and 0.35% to 0.4% of memory CD8 clonotypes were shared across a few donors. Incomplete sequencing was indicated by rarefaction of sorted-subset datasets, despite the large sequencing depth.

As encoded in the germline V gene, CDR1 is SQVTM while CDR2 is ANQGSEA. V loses 5 bases at its end and J loses 3 bases; junction bases beyond the gene matches: 4. The CDR3 measures 15 amino acids from cysteine to phenylalanine. CDR3 DNA is the only sequence kept; it has 45 bases, read in frame from the first base. Sequencing was done on a sample of naive CD8+ T cells sorted from blood. The cell subset or site label corresponds to: CD45RA+CCR7+. The TCR was taken from a man younger than 45 in good health. The chain was built from TRBV29-1 and TRBJ2-3; 14 nucleotides in the junction match TRBD2. The bases are TGCAGCGTTCGGGGACTAGCGGGAGTGACAGATACGCAGTATTTT. Translated, it reads CSVRGLAGVTDTQYF.